The T cell receptor beta chain described here comes from a study of T cell repertoires in cytomegalovirus infection. Study at large: Matching HLA type, along with CMV infection, was indicated by public TCR beta signatures.

Study-wide findings and caveats: CMV carriers having the relevant HLA were flagged by cumulative public TCR beta family frequency. Clonotypes of TCR beta that were HLA-C-restricted and CMV-specific dominated the ex vivo response.

A single record per CDR3 protein comes from TCRdb applying MiXCR to the reads. The data hold roughly 630,000 distinct CDR3 sequences, with roughly 26% observed a single time. As to this clonotype: The target antigen is unknown. A clone one base away is much larger, so this may be a read error.

V was shortened by 10 bases and J by 0 bases, with 13 bases between the two germline ends. The CDR3 spans 13 residues. The germline gives CDR1 MNHEY, CDR2 SVGEGT. Sequencing input: CD8+ T cells from PBMCs. The receptor was derived from a human donor in good health (CMV status not recorded). Some clones in this sample may be carry-over from other donors' samples. V and J are TRBV6-2 or TRBV6-3 and TRBJ2-7; D perhaps matches TRBD1 (5 bases). The CDR3 coding sequence is TGTGCCAACAGCTCAGACAGCTCCTACGAGCAGTACGTC. Protein: CANSSDSSYEQYV.